The sample holds many counts of the clone carrying this TCR beta chain. Its antigen is undetermined. This entry belongs to a study of T cells in Graves' hyperthyroidism and ophthalmopathy. Broader study findings: Most clonotypes expanded in the thyroid (above 0.001) were also present in blood.

Amplification of TCR beta CDR3 regions used RNA as the template. RT-PCR in the first round (using the HTBI primer set) targeted the TCR CDR3. One entry per CDR3 protein, called by TCRdb with MiXCR from the multiplex PCR reads. Altogether approximately 690,000 distinct CDR3 sequences are present, approximately 15% being singletons, with the ten largest covering around 13%. The CDR3 contains 16 residues. Germline values: CDR1 MNHEY, CDR2 SMNVEV (reference sequence). V was pared by 6 bases and J by 4 bases, with 21 bases between. The source material was blood. The gene calls are TRBV27 and TRBJ1-1, with a tentative D call TRBD1 (6 bases). The sequence came from a woman aged 45-65 years with Graves' ophthalmopathy. The CDR3 nucleotides are TGTGCCAGCAGGCCGACCGGCAGGGGTTTCTCCACTGAAGCTTTCTTT. Its translation is CASRPTGRGFSTEAFF.